This TCR beta chain was profiled in a study of blood T cells in healthy people across ages. With a J-beta primer mix and a sample-barcoded 5' primer, a second PCR ran roughly 6 to 12 cycles. Sequencing yielded, for each sample, at least 3 million paired-end reads carrying CDR3. Via MiXCR, TCRdb re-called the 5' RACE reads, giving one row per CDR3 protein. The sample has roughly 680,000 distinct CDR3 sequences, over 40% seen once. Sequencing used blood. This TCR was sampled from an elderly woman in good health.

This CDR3 reads CASSPSRVHNSPLHF. The CDR3 nucleotides read TGTGCCAGCAGCCCATCCCGGGTCCATAATTCACCCCTCCACTTT. The rearrangement uses TRBV21-1 and TRBJ1-6; the listed D gene, TRBD1, was not tested against the DNA. TRBV21-1 is given as a pseudogene. The CDR3 has 15 residues.